Only a few counts were recorded for the clone carrying this T cell receptor (beta chain). The sample is drawn from a study of blood T cell repertoires in COVID-19. Study-wide background: Whether acute or convalescent, the COVID-19 samples came from the United States, Italy and Spain. PBMCs, B-cell-depleted T cells, or T cells provided the cDNA or gDNA that made up the material.

Original methodology: Estimation of nucleated cell counts relied on the amplification of reference gene primers. Sequencing was performed with immunoSEQ multiplex PCR; in TCRdb, only in-frame clones are kept and a portion is missing. Clone size and the V and J calls come from that table; the DNA yielded D and trimming. The table lists about 190,000 clones, around 83% of them singletons. V gave up 4 bases and J gave up 9 bases, with 11 bases separating them. This CDR3 is built from 12 residues. Germline V gene lookup returns CDR1 SGHDT and CDR2 YYEEEE. Sequenced material: peripheral blood. The rearrangement uses TRBV5-6 and TRBJ2-1; a possible D gene is TRBD1 (6 bases). This sequence originates from a woman aged 25 to 39 with active or convalescent COVID-19. The CDR3 loop reads CASSLQGGEQFF. The CDR3 bases are TGTGCCAGCAGCCTACAGGGTGGTGAGCAGTTCTTC.